A selection of T cell receptor beta chains follows, all from one sample in a study of molecular identifiers for immune sequencing clone quantification. Using its own MiXCR run on the PCR reads, TCRdb lists one record per CDR3 protein. The table records about 500,000 distinct CDR3 sequences, about 20% of them present only once. Sample: naive CD8+ T cells from blood, with Jurkat cell RNA spiked in. All receptors come from a human donor in good health. Some libraries in this study had Jurkat cell RNA spiked in. Both conserved end residues are part of each CDR3. Fields, in order: J gene, clone size, V gene, D gene, CDR3 length, CDR3 DNA, CDR3 protein. The D gene is left open where the match is weak. Clone sizes are given selectively: once, few, many, or a class where the clone is expanded.

J gene: TRBJ2-7; clone size: many; V gene: TRBV20-1; D gene: TRBD2; CDR3 length: 17; CDR3 DNA: TGCAGTGCTTTTCGGACTAGCGGGAGGGCCTTGTCCTACGAGCAGTACTTC; CDR3 protein: CSAFRTSGRALSYEQYF
J gene: TRBJ2-3; clone size: many; V gene: TRBV4-1; D gene: TRBD2; CDR3 length: 17; CDR3 DNA: TGCGCCAGCAGCCAAGATAGCCTAGCGGGGGACACAGATACGCAGTATTTT; CDR3 protein: CASSQDSLAGDTDTQYF
J gene: TRBJ2-7; clone size: many; V gene: TRBV7-2; D gene: .; CDR3 length: 15; CDR3 DNA: TGTGCCAGCAGCGCGCAGGGGCCTCTAGATTGGTGGAAGTACTTC; CDR3 protein: CASSAQGPLDWWKYF
J gene: TRBJ1-6; clone size: many; V gene: TRBV5-4; D gene: TRBD1; CDR3 length: 15; CDR3 DNA: TGTGCCAGCAGCTTGTCGGGACAGGGTAATTCACCCCTCCACTTT; CDR3 protein: CASSLSGQGNSPLHF
J gene: TRBJ2-2; clone size: few; V gene: TRBV6-4; D gene: TRBD1; CDR3 length: 16; CDR3 DNA: TGTGCCAGCAGTGACTTCGCAGGGGGAAGGACCGGGGAGCTGTTTTTT; CDR3 protein: CASSDFAGGRTGELFF
J gene: TRBJ2-5; clone size: many; V gene: TRBV7-2; D gene: .; CDR3 length: 16; CDR3 DNA: TGTGCCAGCAGCTTATTTGATGGGGTCAGGCAAGAGACCCAGTACTTC; CDR3 protein: CASSLFDGVRQETQYF
J gene: TRBJ2-3; clone size: many; V gene: TRBV9; D gene: TRBD2; CDR3 length: 17; CDR3 DNA: TGTGCCAGCAGCGCCGGACTAGCGGGGGCCAACACAGATACGCAGTATTTT; CDR3 protein: CASSAGLAGANTDTQYF
J gene: TRBJ1-6; clone size: few; V gene: TRBV7-9; D gene: TRBD1; CDR3 length: 19; CDR3 DNA: TGTGCCAGCAGCTTAGAGGGATCGGTTACCGGGACAGGGAGTTCACCCCTCCACTTT; CDR3 protein: CASSLEGSVTGTGSSPLHF
J gene: TRBJ1-1; clone size: few; V gene: TRBV5-4; D gene: TRBD1; CDR3 length: 14; CDR3 DNA: TGTGCCAGCAGCTGGACAGGGGGGTGGACTGAAGCTTTCTTT; CDR3 protein: CASSWTGGWTEAFF
J gene: TRBJ1-1; clone size: few; V gene: TRBV5-1; D gene: .; CDR3 length: 14; CDR3 DNA: TGCGCCAGCAGTGACGGGACCCATAACACTGAAGCTTTCTTT; CDR3 protein: CASSDGTHNTEAFF
J gene: TRBJ1-6; clone size: .; V gene: TRBV12-3/TRBV12-4; D gene: .; CDR3 length: 14; CDR3 DNA: TGTGCCAGCAGTTTAGCCAGGTCTAATTCACCCCTCCACTTT; CDR3 protein: CASSLARSNSPLHF
J gene: TRBJ2-5; clone size: many; V gene: TRBV12-3/TRBV12-4; D gene: .; CDR3 length: 11; CDR3 DNA: TGTGCCAGCAGTAGTATGGCGGCCCAGTACTTC; CDR3 protein: CASSSMAAQYF
J gene: TRBJ1-1; clone size: .; V gene: TRBV12-5; D gene: .; CDR3 length: 12; CDR3 DNA: TGTGCTAGTGGTTTACTAAACACTGAAGCTTTCTTT; CDR3 protein: CASGLLNTEAFF
J gene: TRBJ1-1; clone size: .; V gene: TRBV21-1; D gene: .; CDR3 length: 15; CDR3 DNA: TGTGCCAGCAGTATGGACAGGCCCTTGAACACTGAAGCTTTCTTT; CDR3 protein: CASSMDRPLNTEAFF
J gene: TRBJ2-7; clone size: many; V gene: TRBV5-4; D gene: .; CDR3 length: 13; CDR3 DNA: TGTGCCAGCAGCTTGGAAGAGAGCTACGAGCAGTACTTC; CDR3 protein: CASSLEESYEQYF
J gene: TRBJ2-5; clone size: .; V gene: TRBV27; D gene: .; CDR3 length: 14; CDR3 DNA: TGTGCCAGCAGTTTATCGGGCCCTGGAGAGACCCAGTACTTC; CDR3 protein: CASSLSGPGETQYF
J gene: TRBJ1-2; clone size: .; V gene: TRBV27; D gene: .; CDR3 length: 13; CDR3 DNA: TGTGCCAGCAGTGGACTTTCCACCTATGGCTACACCTTC; CDR3 protein: CASSGLSTYGYTF
J gene: TRBJ2-7; clone size: few; V gene: TRBV4-3; D gene: TRBD2; CDR3 length: 17; CDR3 DNA: TGCGCCAGCAGCCAAGACTGGCTAGCGGGAGGGGCCTACGAGCAGTACTTC; CDR3 protein: CASSQDWLAGGAYEQYF
J gene: TRBJ2-1; clone size: many; V gene: TRBV7-2; D gene: TRBD2; CDR3 length: 18; CDR3 DNA: TGTGCCAGCAGCTTAGCGGTGGGTAGCGGGGACTCCTACAATGAGCAGTTCTTC; CDR3 protein: CASSLAVGSGDSYNEQFF
J gene: TRBJ2-7; clone size: few; V gene: TRBV6-5; D gene: TRBD1; CDR3 length: 14; CDR3 DNA: TGTGCCAGCAGTCCAGGGGGTAACTACTACGAGCAGTACTTC; CDR3 protein: CASSPGGNYYEQYF
J gene: TRBJ2-1; clone size: few; V gene: TRBV5-6; D gene: TRBD2; CDR3 length: 16; CDR3 DNA: TGTGCCAGCAGCCCTGAAAGCGGGAGCTCCTACAATGAGCAGTTCTTC; CDR3 protein: CASSPESGSSYNEQFF
J gene: TRBJ2-7; clone size: many; V gene: TRBV6-5; D gene: TRBD1; CDR3 length: 15; CDR3 DNA: TGTGCCAGCAGTTACTCGGGGACAGGTAGCTACGAGCAGTACTTC; CDR3 protein: CASSYSGTGSYEQYF
J gene: TRBJ2-3; clone size: .; V gene: TRBV2; D gene: .; CDR3 length: 16; CDR3 DNA: TGTGCCAGCACCTGGTCGAGTAGTGATCGCACAGATACGCAGTATTTT; CDR3 protein: CASTWSSSDRTDTQYF
J gene: TRBJ2-1; clone size: many; V gene: TRBV5-1; D gene: .; CDR3 length: 13; CDR3 DNA: TGCGCCAGCAGCGGTTGGGGGTTGGATGAGCAGTTCTTC; CDR3 protein: CASSGWGLDEQFF
J gene: TRBJ1-2; clone size: many; V gene: TRBV14; D gene: .; CDR3 length: 13; CDR3 DNA: TGTGCCAGCAGCCAAGTGTCTTGGTATGGCTACACCTTC; CDR3 protein: CASSQVSWYGYTF
J gene: TRBJ2-1; clone size: few; V gene: TRBV4-3; D gene: TRBD1; CDR3 length: 15; CDR3 DNA: TGCGCCAGCAGCCAAGACAGGGGGTTCTACAATGAGCAGTTCTTC; CDR3 protein: CASSQDRGFYNEQFF
J gene: TRBJ2-3; clone size: many; V gene: TRBV15; D gene: .; CDR3 length: 13; CDR3 DNA: TGTGCCACCAGCATCCTCCGCCCCGATACGCAGTATTTT; CDR3 protein: CATSILRPDTQYF
J gene: TRBJ2-7; clone size: few; V gene: TRBV4-1; D gene: .; CDR3 length: 14; CDR3 DNA: TGCGCCAGCAGCCAAGGGACTTCTCTCTACGAGCAGTACTTC; CDR3 protein: CASSQGTSLYEQYF
J gene: TRBJ2-1; clone size: few; V gene: TRBV7-2; D gene: .; CDR3 length: 17; CDR3 DNA: TGTGCCAGCAGCTTAGTCCAAGGGACTCTATTTTACAATGAGCAGTTCTTC; CDR3 protein: CASSLVQGTLFYNEQFF
J gene: TRBJ1-4; clone size: many; V gene: TRBV6-5; D gene: TRBD1; CDR3 length: 15; CDR3 DNA: TGTGCCAGCAGTGCTCGACAGGGGCTAGGGGAAAAACTGTTTTTT; CDR3 protein: CASSARQGLGEKLFF
J gene: TRBJ1-4; clone size: few; V gene: TRBV4-3; D gene: .; CDR3 length: 16; CDR3 DNA: TGCGCCAGCAGCCACAACAGGGAGACATTGGATGAAAAACTGTTTTTT; CDR3 protein: CASSHNRETLDEKLFF
J gene: TRBJ2-3; clone size: many; V gene: TRBV9; D gene: .; CDR3 length: 13; CDR3 DNA: TGTGCCAGCAGCCCATTGTCCACGGATACGCAGTATTTT; CDR3 protein: CASSPLSTDTQYF
J gene: TRBJ2-5; clone size: .; V gene: TRBV7-9; D gene: TRBD1; CDR3 length: 14; CDR3 DNA: TGTGCCAGCAGCCCTAAGGACAGGGCGGGGACCCAGTACTTC; CDR3 protein: CASSPKDRAGTQYF
J gene: TRBJ2-7; clone size: many; V gene: TRBV6-6; D gene: TRBD1; CDR3 length: 12; CDR3 DNA: TGTGCCAGCAGTTCTGACAGGGGCGAGCAGTACTTC; CDR3 protein: CASSSDRGEQYF
J gene: TRBJ1-1; clone size: .; V gene: TRBV9; D gene: .; CDR3 length: 13; CDR3 DNA: TGTGCCAGCAGCCCAGATGGGGGACCTGAAGCTTTCTTT; CDR3 protein: CASSPDGGPEAFF
J gene: TRBJ2-2; clone size: few; V gene: TRBV19; D gene: TRBD2; CDR3 length: 16; CDR3 DNA: TGTGCCAGTAGTACTGGGACTAGAGGGGCGGCCGGGGAGCTGTTTTTT; CDR3 protein: CASSTGTRGAAGELFF
J gene: TRBJ2-5; clone size: .; V gene: TRBV15; D gene: TRBD1; CDR3 length: 15; CDR3 DNA: TGTGCCACCGGCATCGGGACAGGGGGTGGAGAGACCCAGTACTTC; CDR3 protein: CATGIGTGGGETQYF
J gene: TRBJ1-1; clone size: many; V gene: TRBV20-1; D gene: .; CDR3 length: 14; CDR3 DNA: TGCAGTGCTAGAGATGACAGACTAAACACTGAAGCTTTCTTT; CDR3 protein: CSARDDRLNTEAFF
J gene: TRBJ1-6; clone size: many; V gene: TRBV19; D gene: TRBD1; CDR3 length: 15; CDR3 DNA: TGTGCCAGTAGTTTCAGACAGGGGTCGGATTCACCCCTCCACTTT; CDR3 protein: CASSFRQGSDSPLHF
J gene: TRBJ2-7; clone size: many; V gene: TRBV5-8; D gene: .; CDR3 length: 14; CDR3 DNA: TGTGCCAGCAGCTTGGTTTACAGCTCCTACGAGCAGTACTTC; CDR3 protein: CASSLVYSSYEQYF
J gene: TRBJ2-7; clone size: .; V gene: TRBV2; D gene: .; CDR3 length: 14; CDR3 DNA: TGTGCCAGCAGTGAAGTGGCTAGTGCTTTCGAGCAGTACTTC; CDR3 protein: CASSEVASAFEQYF
J gene: TRBJ2-2; clone size: .; V gene: TRBV7-9; D gene: .; CDR3 length: 13; CDR3 DNA: TGTGCCAGCAGCGAAACATGGACCGGGGAGCTGTTTTTT; CDR3 protein: CASSETWTGELFF
J gene: TRBJ2-7; clone size: .; V gene: TRBV30; D gene: .; CDR3 length: 15; CDR3 DNA: TGTGCCTGGAGTAACCAGAGGCAGGGGACCTACGAGCAGTACTTC; CDR3 protein: CAWSNQRQGTYEQYF
J gene: TRBJ1-6; clone size: many; V gene: TRBV7-2; D gene: TRBD1; CDR3 length: 14; CDR3 DNA: TGTGCCAGCAGCCCCCAGGGGGATAATTCACCCCTCCACTTT; CDR3 protein: CASSPQGDNSPLHF
J gene: TRBJ2-7; clone size: .; V gene: TRBV5-1; D gene: .; CDR3 length: 16; CDR3 DNA: TGCGCCAGCAGCTTGGGGGAGGACAGCTTCTCCTACGAGCAGTACTTC; CDR3 protein: CASSLGEDSFSYEQYF
J gene: TRBJ1-2; clone size: few; V gene: TRBV29-1; D gene: .; CDR3 length: 13; CDR3 DNA: TGCAGCGCTAAGCTTACAGGGCTCGATGGCTACACCTTC; CDR3 protein: CSAKLTGLDGYTF
J gene: TRBJ2-5; clone size: .; V gene: TRBV9; D gene: TRBD2; CDR3 length: 15; CDR3 DNA: TGTGCCAGCAGCCCCGCGGGAGACGGGCGAGAGACCCAGTACTTC; CDR3 protein: CASSPAGDGRETQYF
J gene: TRBJ1-1; clone size: few; V gene: TRBV19; D gene: .; CDR3 length: 12; CDR3 DNA: TGTGCCAGTAGTTCGGGGGGCAATGAAGCTTTCTTT; CDR3 protein: CASSSGGNEAFF
J gene: TRBJ2-3; clone size: many; V gene: TRBV3-1; D gene: .; CDR3 length: 16; CDR3 DNA: TGTGCCAGCAGCCAAGATCCCGGAGAACTCACAGATACGCAGTATTTT; CDR3 protein: CASSQDPGELTDTQYF
J gene: TRBJ2-7; clone size: .; V gene: TRBV12-3/TRBV12-4; D gene: TRBD2; CDR3 length: 14; CDR3 DNA: TGTGCCGGCAGTTTGTTACTAGCGGGGGATGAGCAGTACTTC; CDR3 protein: CAGSLLLAGDEQYF
J gene: TRBJ2-3; clone size: many; V gene: TRBV28; D gene: .; CDR3 length: 13; CDR3 DNA: TGTGCCAGCAGTTTAACCCGACGGAATACGCAGTATTTT; CDR3 protein: CASSLTRRNTQYF
J gene: TRBJ2-6; clone size: .; V gene: TRBV10-2; D gene: .; CDR3 length: 15; CDR3 DNA: TGCGCCAGCAGTGACTGGGACTCTGGGGCCAACGTCCTGACTTTC; CDR3 protein: CASSDWDSGANVLTF
J gene: TRBJ2-7; clone size: .; V gene: TRBV5-1; D gene: TRBD1; CDR3 length: 15; CDR3 DNA: TGCGCCAGCAGCTTCCTGGGACAGGGCTCCTATGAGCAGTACTTC; CDR3 protein: CASSFLGQGSYEQYF
J gene: TRBJ2-1; clone size: few; V gene: TRBV27; D gene: .; CDR3 length: 13; CDR3 DNA: TGTGCCAGCAGTTTAGGTGGGAGTTGGGAGCAGTTCTTC; CDR3 protein: CASSLGGSWEQFF
J gene: TRBJ2-3; clone size: few; V gene: TRBV9; D gene: TRBD1; CDR3 length: 15; CDR3 DNA: TGTGCCAGCAGCGTGGGACAGGGGGCGGCAGATACGCAGTATTTT; CDR3 protein: CASSVGQGAADTQYF
J gene: TRBJ2-7; clone size: many; V gene: TRBV7-9; D gene: .; CDR3 length: 16; CDR3 DNA: TGTGCCAGCAGCGTATCAGAGGGCAGGGGATTCTACGAGCAGTACTTC; CDR3 protein: CASSVSEGRGFYEQYF
J gene: TRBJ2-3; clone size: .; V gene: TRBV12-3/TRBV12-4; D gene: .; CDR3 length: 14; CDR3 DNA: TGTGCCAGCAGTTTTCCCTCTATCACAGATACGCAGTATTTT; CDR3 protein: CASSFPSITDTQYF
J gene: TRBJ1-1; clone size: .; V gene: TRBV6-5; D gene: TRBD1; CDR3 length: 14; CDR3 DNA: TGTGCCAGCAGTTCCGCCGGGACAGGGTTTGAAGCTTTCTTT; CDR3 protein: CASSSAGTGFEAFF
J gene: TRBJ2-5; clone size: few; V gene: TRBV7-9; D gene: .; CDR3 length: 15; CDR3 DNA: TGTGCCAGCAGCTTAGGGCAGCGCAGTCAAGAGACCCAGTACTTC; CDR3 protein: CASSLGQRSQETQYF
J gene: TRBJ2-2; clone size: many; V gene: TRBV4-1; D gene: .; CDR3 length: 16; CDR3 DNA: TGCGCCAGCAGCCACCAAGATAGAGGAGGCACCGGGGAGCTGTTTTTT; CDR3 protein: CASSHQDRGGTGELFF